This T cell receptor (beta chain) was recovered during a study of neurological immune-mediated disorders. Germline CDR1 is SGHDN and CDR2 is FVKESK. The germline V and J ends were trimmed by 4 bases and 0 bases, with 6 bases remaining between them. This CDR3 region has 13 residues. TCRdb redid the calling of the 5' RACE reads with MiXCR, one entry per CDR3 protein. The sample carries about 62,000 distinct CDR3 sequences, roughly 3.5% recorded once. The sample holds many counts of this clonotype. The rearrangement joins TRBV14 to TRBJ1-1; D remains ambiguous. The sequenced material came from PBMCs. The sequence was obtained from a woman between 50 and 59 years old with multiple sclerosis. The CDR3 DNA reads TGTGCCAGCAGCCTCTGGATGAACACTGAAGCTTTCTTT. Translation gives CASSLWMNTEAFF.